The 20 T cell receptor beta chains presented below share a single source sample, sequenced in a study of blood T cell repertoires in COVID-19. Sequenced by immunoSEQ multiplex PCR; TCRdb stores in-frame clones only, minus some. The sample shows about 70,000 clones, around 80% of them seen only once. The sample consisted of peripheral blood. These receptors all come from a man aged 80 or over with acute or convalescent COVID-19.

The V gene is TRBV5-1, the J gene TRBJ1-2, with 12 bases fitting TRBD1. Germline CDR1 reads SGHRS; CDR2 reads YFSETQ. The ends lost 4 bases at V and 4 bases at J; junction bases unmatched: 2. This CDR3 comprises 14 residues. For the CDR3, the DNA is TGCGCCAGCAGCCCGGGACAGGGGGCCTATGGCTACACCTTC. Translation: CASSPGQGAYGYTF.

The chain combines TRBV18 with TRBJ1-4, with 7 positions matching TRBD1. CDR1 and CDR2 from the germline V gene are KGHSH and LQKENI. Germline trimming cut 3 bases from V and 7 bases from J; bases unmatched to any gene: 8. The CDR3 is made up of 15 amino acids. The CDR3 sequence is CASSPEGAEGEKLFF. As DNA, the CDR3 is TGTGCCAGCTCACCTGAGGGGGCGGAAGGTGAAAAACTGTTTTTT.

This chain uses TRBV9 with TRBJ2-2, with D possibly being TRBD1 (5 bases). The germline V gene has CDR1 SGDLS and CDR2 YYNGEE. Trimming took 4 bases from V and 5 from J, leaving 18 bases between them. CDR3 length equals 16 residues. The CDR3 reads CASSTRHGASTGELFF. CDR3 DNA sequence: TGTGCCAGCAGCACCAGACATGGGGCTAGTACCGGGGAGCTGTTTTTT. The whole variable domain, filled in from reference TRBV9 and TRBJ2-2, reads DSGVTQTPKHLITATGQRVTLRCSPRSGDLSVYWYQQSLDQGLQFLIQYYNGEERAKGNILERFSAQQFPDLHSELNLSSLELGDSALYFCASSTRHGASTGELFFGEGSRLTVL.

V usage is TRBV7-2 and J usage is TRBJ2-7; 13 bases align to TRBD2. V lost 5 bases, J lost 2 bases, and 3 bases stayed unmatched. Germline loops: CDR1 SGHTA, CDR2 FQGNSA. CDR3 length: 15 amino acids. CDR3 nucleotides: TGTGCCAGCAGCCCAACTAGCGGGAGGGCCTACGAGCAGTACTTC. Translation gives CASSPTSGRAYEQYF.

The chain couples TRBV7-9 to TRBJ2-1; D might be TRBD2 (5 bases). Trimming removed 2 bases at V and 6 bases at J, with 8 bases between. CDR3 length: 13 amino acids. Germline V CDR1 and CDR2: SEHNR, FQNEAQ (reference sequence). CDR3 sequence (DNA): TGTGCCAGCAGCTTAATCCGGGGCAATGAGCAGTTCTTC. Its protein is CASSLIRGNEQFF.

This chain joins TRBV5-1 and TRBJ2-3; 8 nucleotides match TRBD2. J gave up 0 bases and V 5 bases, and 2 bases lay outside the gene matches. There are 14 residues in the CDR3. In germline, CDR1 is SGHRS, CDR2 YFSETQ. The CDR3 coding sequence is TGCGCCAGCAGTAGCGGGGCTAGCACAGATACGCAGTATTTT. Its protein is CASSSGASTDTQYF.

In its sample, this clone was seen once. V is TRBV9 and J is TRBJ2-7, with 9 bases that match TRBD1. Germline V CDR1 and CDR2: SGDLS, YYNGEE. V dropped 4 bases and J dropped 7; count of bases not matched to a gene: 3. The CDR3 has 12 residues. The CDR3 coding sequence is TGTGCCAGCAGCCGGACAGGGGAAGAGCAGTACTTC. It is translated as CASSRTGEEQYF.

The chain is built from TRBV5-4 and TRBJ2-3, with TRBD2 identical over 11 bases. The germline gives CDR1 SGHNT, CDR2 YYREEE (reference sequence). V dropped 4 bases and J dropped 6; count of bases not matched to a gene: 4. This CDR3 spans 14 amino acids. CDR3 sequence reads: CASSPRLAGDTQYF. The CDR3 DNA reads as TGTGCCAGCAGCCCAAGACTAGCGGGGGATACGCAGTATTTT.

This clone was counted a single time. The chain is built from TRBV24-1 and TRBJ1-5; 8 bases are shared with TRBD1. Unmatched junction bases numbered 6, after V lost 4 bases and J lost 2 bases. Per germline, CDR1 KGHDR and CDR2 SFDVKD. The CDR3 covers 16 residues. The CDR3: CATSDPGQGGNQPQHF. CDR3 DNA: TGTGCCACCAGTGACCCAGGACAGGGCGGCAATCAGCCCCAGCATTTT.

V gene TRBV6-2 or TRBV6-3 combines with J gene TRBJ2-7; D ambiguous. Germline V CDR1 and CDR2: MNHEY, SVGEGT. V was shortened by 4 bases and J by 0 bases, with 7 bases between the two germline ends. CDR3 length: 13 residues. The CDR3 protein is CASSLTHSYEQYF. The CDR3, as DNA: TGTGCCAGCAGTTTGACTCACTCCTACGAGCAGTACTTC.

The CDR3 DNA follows: TGTGCCAGCAGTGAAGCCCTAGGTCGTGAAAAACTGTTTTTT. This gives the protein CASSEALGREKLFF. The chain combines TRBV2 with TRBJ1-4; no definite D call. Germline V gives CDR1 SNHLY, CDR2 FYNNEI. Trimming removed 0 bases at V and 7 bases at J, with 9 bases between. CDR3 size: 14 residues.

This sequence joins TRBV5-4 and TRBJ1-2; the match to TRBD1 covers 7 bases. CDR3 length: 13 amino acids. V lost 5 bases and J lost 7; bases outside the gene matches: 8. The germline gives CDR1 SGHNT, CDR2 YYREEE (reference sequence). This CDR3 reads CASSTQGLGGYTF. DNA of the CDR3: TGTGCCAGCAGTACACAGGGGTTAGGTGGCTACACCTTC.

This chain uses TRBV21-1 with TRBJ1-5; the D call of TRBD1 is as the table states it, not checked on the DNA. TRBV21-1 is a pseudogene. The length of the CDR3 is 16 residues. The CDR3 DNA follows: TGTGCCAGCGGAAGATACAGGGTTTATAGCAATCAGCCCCAGCATTTT. This sequence encodes CASGRYRVYSNQPQHF.

The chain has TRBV5-1 and TRBJ2-2, with 13 nucleotides matching TRBD2. Germline loops: CDR1 SGHRS, CDR2 YFSETQ. J was trimmed by 0 bases and V by 2 bases; bases with no gene match: 1. The CDR3 runs 17 residues. CDR3 residues: CASSFGTSGANTGELFF. For the CDR3, the DNA is TGCGCCAGCAGCTTCGGGACTAGCGGGGCGAACACCGGGGAGCTGTTTTTT.

V is TRBV10-3 and J is TRBJ1-2; 8 nucleotides align to TRBD1. Germline CDR1 ENHRY, CDR2 SYGVKD. V trimming: 2 bases; J trimming: 3 bases; junction bases outside the gene matches: 5. The CDR3 is 15 amino acids. DNA of the CDR3: TGTGCCATCAGTGAGCGAGAGGACAGGGACTATGGCTACACCTTC. This encodes CAISEREDRDYGYTF.

The CDR3 DNA reads TGCGCCAGCAGTAATAGACAGGGTGAGACCCAGTACTTC. The encoded protein is CASSNRQGETQYF. The chain combines TRBV5-1 with TRBJ2-5; 7 bases map to TRBD1. The junction had 6 bases not matched to a gene; V was cut back by 5 bases and J by 5 bases. Germline V gene sequence: CDR1 SGHRS, CDR2 YFSETQ. CDR3 length: 13 amino acids.

The rearrangement joins TRBV4-3 to TRBJ1-2, with D hard to call. CDR1 and CDR2 from the germline V gene are LGHNA and YSLEER. The germline V and J ends were trimmed by 0 bases and 7 bases, with 12 bases remaining between them. The CDR3 runs to 14 residues. CDR3 bases: TGCGCCAGCAGCCAAGATCGGGAGTCCCTTGGCTACACCTTC. The encoded protein is CASSQDRESLGYTF.

The chain combines TRBV7-2 with TRBJ1-6; a possible D gene is TRBD1 (6 bases). Germline loops: CDR1 SGHTA, CDR2 FQGNSA. Deletions cut 5 bases from V and 14 bases from J, with 16 bases between. This CDR3 region has 13 residues. In DNA form, the CDR3 reads TGTGCCAGCAGCCCCGGCCAGGGGCAGTCCCTCCACTTT. Encoded protein: CASSPGQGQSLHF.

V and J are TRBV5-4 and TRBJ2-7, with 7 bases matching TRBD2. The CDR3 contains 17 residues. CDR1 is SGHNT and CDR2 is YYREEE in the germline V gene (reference sequence). V shed 0 bases and J 2 bases; nucleotides not matched to a gene: 11. CDR3 amino acids: CASSLAGVSGLAYEQYF. DNA of the CDR3: TGTGCCAGCAGCTTGGCCGGCGTGTCTGGACTAGCCTACGAGCAGTACTTC.

A few counts support this clone. The DNA of the CDR3 is TGTGCCAGCAGCAAAAACAACATGAACACTGAAGCTTTCTTT. Amino acid sequence: CASSKNNMNTEAFF. The chain joins TRBV11-2 to TRBJ1-1; D not certain. Per germline, CDR1 SGHAT and CDR2 FQNNGV. Trimming took 5 bases from V and 0 from J, leaving 10 bases between them. This CDR3 has 14 amino acids.